The subject of this entry is one TCR beta chain. The antigen this receptor binds is unknown. The record has no base qualities; no much larger clone is one base away. The donors were healthy, HIV-negative adults with no recently reported acute infections or vaccinations. Every donor was a Caucasian adult residing in Nashville, Tennessee, USA. CD4+ T cells were enriched by magnetic negative selection, after which naive cells were positively selected on CD45RA and the negative fraction was taken as the memory subset. Blood was collected by leukapheresis, and PBMCs were isolated by Ficoll-Histopaque density gradient centrifugation and then cryopreserved in liquid nitrogen vapor phase. Purity and quantity of every magnetically sorted T cell population were checked by analytical flow cytometry. Genomic DNA was isolated from every sorted fraction and measured by UV absorbance on a Nanodrop 2000c. The data originate from a study of shared clonotypes between healthy human individuals (TCRdb year 2020). Looking at the study overall: The cohort included three men and a couple of women between 18 and 49 years of age. Per donor, three plates each were used for CD4 naive and CD4 memory, two for CD8 naive, and one for CD8 memory. Blood TCR repertoires of about 5 healthy adults were deeply sequenced to estimate repertoire size and the extent of clonotype sharing between individuals. Different laboratories and diverse techniques were used to prepare libraries and sequence TCR repertoires, to increase sequencing depth and limit assay-specific biases. Between about 0.8 and 9 billion PBMCs per donor were obtained by leukapheresis.

Study-level results and caveats: Because the study included a small number of donors, the genetic and exposure-history diversity represented was limited. Incomplete sequencing was indicated by rarefaction of sorted-subset datasets, despite the large sequencing depth. When a handful of donors were compared, the shared fraction of clonotypes was 5% to 6.5% for naive CD4, over 3% for naive CD8, 2% to 2.5% for memory CD4, and around 0.37% for memory CD8. Clonotypes shared by all four sorted-subset donors showed higher generation probabilities than non-shared clonotypes. Naive subsets generally had larger estimated clonotype richness than memory subsets did. Only blood was sampled, and tissue TCR repertoires likely differ from those in blood. Based on pairwise subsampling, the degree of clonotype sharing among donors was expected to be affected by sequencing depth.

Using the deep immunoSEQ assay, multiplex PCR amplified TCR CDR3 regions from genomic DNA. Extracted genomic DNA from each cell subset was distributed evenly across all wells of several immunoSEQ 96-well plates, and each plate was treated as a replicate. For sorted subsets, each replicate PCR was loaded with about 0.2 ug genomic DNA, equivalent to 30,000 or so T cell genomes. The purified libraries were quantified using a Qubit 3.0 fluorometer, sized with a Bioanalyzer 2100, and then quantified again using the KAPA Library Quantification kit. A separate single-read 150-cycle Illumina NextSeq 550 flow cell was used to sequence each immunoSEQ 96-well plate. Under the source paper's analysis protocol: The immunoSEQ output contained only junctional sequences without quality scores, so filtering could not match that applied to full-length reads. To assign V/J genes and CDR3, sequences were annotated against IMGT germline references using PyIR, a Python wrapper for IgBLAST v1.9. Reads with weak V/J assignments (E-value above 1e-6), missing CDR3, stop codons, out-of-frame junctions, or ambiguous translated residues were removed. V3J clonotypes were defined by identical inferred V gene, J gene, and CDR3 amino acid sequence. Percentage overlap between repertoires was computed as shared unique clonotypes divided by the size of the smaller repertoire. Richness of each repertoire was evaluated using RTK rarefaction, the Chao1 estimator, and Recon v2.1 estimates of unobserved clonotypes. Generation probabilities for all TCRbeta clonotypes obtained by the gDNA method from a few donors were computed using OLGA. TCRdb took this table from immuneACCESS and kept in-frame rearrangements with V and J called. Such tables lack part of the clones; where checked against another copy, unresolved V genes explain under half of the gap, and the rest is unexplained. The D gene and trimming were derived from the DNA, and the V and J assignments and clone size from that table. This sample is represented by around 750,000 clones; roughly 70% of them were singletons. Around 1.6% of the sample comes from the top ten.

The TCR was taken from a woman in her twenties or thirties in good health. The sequencing sample was made of memory CD4+ T cells sorted from blood. This specimen's cell subset or site label, per the study, means: CD45RA-negative fraction.

The CDR3 region: CASSLDSSGYEQYF. The nucleotide sequence reads as follows: TGTGCCAGCAGCTTAGATTCTAGCGGATACGAGCAGTACTTC. The chain joins TRBV7-6 to TRBJ2-7; 7 bases in the middle match TRBD2. V is cut back by 1 base and J by 4 bases, with 4 bases in the junction unmatched. Spanning cysteine to phenylalanine, the CDR3 consists of 14 amino acids. Only the CDR3 DNA stays, 42 bases, in frame from base 1. Via the germline V gene, CDR1 is SGHVS and CDR2 FNYEAQ.